This TCR beta chain was sequenced for a study of CD4 T cells in relation to SARS-CoV-2 and coronaviruses. Study-level points and caveats: Samples before the pandemic and after infection were not matched within any donor.

As regards this clone: The antigen is unknown.

Sequenced by immunoSEQ multiplex PCR; TCRdb stores in-frame clones only, minus some. The data hold about 38,000 clones, with more than 65% observed a single time. The sequence was obtained from an adult with COVID-19. The sample taken for sequencing was naive CD4+ T cells from PBMCs, cultured in vitro. Documented subset: naive CD4+ T cells isolated by negative enrichment.

The CDR3 is CASSKPGEASEQYF. Here the CDR3 DNA reads TGTGCCAGCAGTAAACCGGGAGAAGCTTCCGAGCAGTACTTC. This chain connects TRBV6-5 to TRBJ2-7, with TRBD2 as a possible D gene (6 bases). Between the trimmed V and J ends, which lost 5 bases and 6 bases, there was a span of 17 bases. Germline lookup yields CDR1 MNHEY and CDR2 SVGAGI. The CDR3 contains 14 residues.